The 17 T cell receptor beta chains listed next were all sequenced from one sample in a study of T cells after yellow fever vaccination. TCRdb itself ran the 5' RACE reads through MiXCR, one entry per CDR3 protein. The sample has under 200,000 distinct CDR3 sequences; less than 9% are singletons. The sample here was CD4+ T cells sorted from PBMCs, taken 5 days after the first yellow fever vaccination. These receptors all stem from a man aged 18 to 35 who received the YFV17D yellow fever vaccine.

With respect to this clonotype: The junction does not match germline at one end; this may be a read error. The rearrangement links TRBV3-1 to TRBJ2-1, with TRBD2 identical over 10 bases. CDR1 and CDR2 (germline): LGHDT, YNNKEL (reference sequence). The CDR3 consists of 15 residues. CDR3 DNA sequence: TGTCCCAGCAGCAAATCGGGACTAGCGTTGAATGAGCAGTTCTTC. It encodes CPSSKSGLALNEQFF.

The genes are TRBV29-1 and TRBJ2-4, with D perhaps TRBD2 (5 bases). Trimming took 2 bases from V and 0 from J, leaving 11 bases between them. CDR3 size: 15 residues. Germline V gives CDR1 SQVTM, CDR2 ANQGSEA. CDR3 amino acids: CSVEILRVAKNIQYF. CDR3 DNA sequence: TGCAGCGTTGAAATCCTGAGGGTAGCCAAAAACATTCAGTACTTC.

The V gene is TRBV10-3, the J gene TRBJ1-1; tentatively, D is TRBD1 (6 bases). In germline, CDR1 is ENHRY, CDR2 SYGVKD. The germline V and J ends were trimmed by 3 bases and 8 bases, with 7 bases remaining between them. The CDR3 covers 11 residues. CDR3 nucleotide sequence: TGTGCCATCAGTGAAGGACAGGAAGCTTTCTTT. It specifies CAISEGQEAFF.

The CDR3 here is CASSPPVRDSSNEKLFF. The CDR3 nucleotides read TGTGCCAGCTCACCACCCGTCCGGGACAGCTCTAATGAAAAACTGTTTTTT. This chain connects TRBV18 to TRBJ1-4; 7 bases match TRBD1. The CDR3 contains 17 residues. J lost 3 bases, V lost 0 bases, and 7 bases had no gene match. Per the germline V gene, CDR1 is KGHSH and CDR2 is LQKENI.

In this sample, this clonotype turned up many times. V and J are TRBV5-1 and TRBJ1-4; tentatively, D is TRBD1 (6 bases). This CDR3 has 13 residues. Germline loops: CDR1 SGHRS, CDR2 YFSETQ. V lost 2 bases and J lost 8, with 10 bases in between. CDR3 protein: CASSLQGREKLFF. The CDR3 nucleotides are TGCGCCAGCAGCTTACAGGGACGGGAAAAACTGTTTTTT.

Only a few counts were recorded for this clonotype. The chain combines TRBV7-2 with TRBJ2-1; D gene uncertain. The CDR3 extends over 13 amino acids. The germline V gene has CDR1 SGHTA and CDR2 FQGNSA. Deletions cut 2 bases from V and 7 bases from J, with 9 bases between. CDR3: CASSLKSRNEQFF. DNA for the CDR3: TGTGCCAGCAGCTTAAAAAGTAGAAATGAGCAGTTCTTC.

This clonotype was counted once. The chain carries TRBV7-4 and TRBJ2-3, with D maybe TRBD1 (6 bases). Germline V gene sequence: CDR1 SGHVT, CDR2 SQSDAQ. The CDR3 runs to 13 residues. V lost 10 bases, J lost 9 bases, and 20 bases lay in between. This chain's CDR3 is CATRGQGTQTQYF. CDR3 bases: TGTGCCACCAGGGGTCAGGGTACACAGACGCAGTATTTT.

Many counts were recorded for this clonotype. The V gene is TRBV19, the J gene TRBJ2-3; tentatively, D is TRBD2 (6 bases). Germline-derived CDR1 and CDR2 are LNHDA and SQIVND (reference sequence). V lost 2 bases to trimming and J lost 2 bases, with 11 bases between them. The CDR3 runs 15 residues. CDR3 in DNA: TGTGCCAGTAGTATAATGGGAGGAGCCACAGATACGCAGTATTTT. It codes for CASSIMGGATDTQYF. Together with reference TRBV19 and TRBJ2-3, the CDR3 gives the full variable domain: DGGITQSPKYLFRKEGQNVTLSCEQNLNHDAMYWYRQDPGQGLRLIYYSQIVNDFQKGDIAEGYSVSREKKESFPLTVTSAQKNPTAFYLCASSIMGGATDTQYFGPGTRLTVL.

This clonotype came up many times. The J gene is TRBJ2-2, the V gene TRBV20-1, with 11 bases that match TRBD1. CDR1 DFQATT and CDR2 SNEGSKA come from the germline V gene (reference sequence). CDR3 size: 15 residues. The junction had 4 bases not matched to a gene; V was cut back by 2 bases and J by 5 bases. The CDR3 sequence is CSARTGTGGTGELFF. In DNA form, the CDR3 reads TGCAGTGCTAGAACCGGGACAGGGGGGACCGGGGAGCTGTTTTTT.

This clonotype was recorded many times. The rearrangement links TRBV4-1 to TRBJ2-5; D unresolved. V lost 0 bases to trimming and J lost 5 bases, with 13 bases between them. The length of the CDR3 is 15 residues. Germline V gene sequence: CDR1 MGHRA, CDR2 YSYEKL. The CDR3 DNA is TGCGCCAGCAGCCAAGATCTTAAAGGGTGGGAGACCCAGTACTTC. The encoded protein is CASSQDLKGWETQYF.

This chain uses TRBV19 with TRBJ1-1; D is possibly TRBD1 (5 bases). This CDR3 comprises 17 residues. Germline values: CDR1 LNHDA, CDR2 SQIVND (reference sequence). V dropped 4 bases and J dropped 0 bases, with 18 bases sitting between them. The CDR3 loop is CASSTLRRDRLNTEAFF. In nucleotides, the CDR3 is TGTGCCAGTAGTACACTCCGCAGAGACAGACTGAACACTGAAGCTTTCTTT.

This clonotype was seen ten or more times. The V and J genes are TRBV9 and TRBJ2-3, with no clear D. The CDR3 is 14 residues long. Germline V gene sequence: CDR1 SGDLS, CDR2 YYNGEE. V was shortened by 0 bases and J by 3 bases, with 8 bases between the two germline ends. CDR3 sequence: CASSVAQVTDTQYF. The CDR3, as DNA: TGTGCCAGCAGCGTAGCTCAGGTTACAGATACGCAGTATTTT.

This clonotype was picked up many times. The genes are TRBV6-5 and TRBJ2-3; possible D gene TRBD2, 6 bases. Looked up from germline, CDR1 is MNHEY and CDR2 is SVGAGI. V was cut by 7 bases and J by 2 bases, with 25 bases left in between. CDR3 size: 18 residues. The DNA for the CDR3 is TGTGCCAGCACTAAACACCCATCGGGGCGGGGATACACAGATACGCAGTATTTT. Its protein product is CASTKHPSGRGYTDTQYF.

This clonotype was recorded many times. The chain joins TRBV21-1 to TRBJ1-2. TRBV21-1 is given as a pseudogene. CDR3 length: 11 amino acids. CDR3 residues: CASSEADGYTF. CDR3 nucleotides: TGTGCCAGCAGCGAGGCCGATGGCTACACCTTC.

The genes are TRBV20-1 and TRBJ2-1; 7 nucleotides align to TRBD2. The CDR3 has 13 residues. The V gene's germline CDR1 is DFQATT and CDR2 SNEGSKA (reference sequence). After removal of 3 bases from V and 3 bases from J, the junction contained 2 bases not matched to a gene. As DNA, the CDR3 is TGCAGTGCTAGTCCTAGCGGCTACAATGAGCAGTTCTTC. Translating it yields CSASPSGYNEQFF.

This clonotype was seen repeatedly, ten times or more. The V and J genes are TRBV20-1 and TRBJ2-3; D possibly matches TRBD1 or TRBD2 (6 bases each). This CDR3 is built from 14 residues. V lost 6 bases to trimming and J lost 6 bases, with 19 bases between them. CDR1 is DFQATT and CDR2 is SNEGSKA in the germline V gene (reference sequence). The CDR3: CSAPGGRVRDTQYF. DNA for the CDR3: TGCAGTGCCCCCGGGGGCAGGGTTCGGGATACGCAGTATTTT.

This clonotype was seen many times. The chain links TRBV19 to TRBJ2-1; D is perhaps TRBD2 (7 bases). The V and J ends lost 6 bases and 7 bases respectively, with 19 bases between them. The CDR3 covers 15 residues. Germline V lookup: CDR1 LNHDA, CDR2 SQIVND (reference sequence). The CDR3 region is CASRALGGAWNEQFF. The CDR3 DNA reads as TGTGCCAGTAGAGCCTTGGGGGGGGCATGGAATGAGCAGTTCTTC.